The 10 T cell receptor beta chains given below trace back to one sample, sequenced in a study of blood T cell repertoires in COVID-19. The method was immunoSEQ multiplex PCR; TCRdb's version includes in-frame clones alone and lacks a portion of them. The sample lists 100,000 to 150,000 clones, more than 80% seen once, with 12% in the top ten. The sequencing sample was made of peripheral blood. The origin of the receptors is a woman aged 55-69 years with acute or convalescent COVID-19.

The rearrangement joins TRBV7-3 to TRBJ2-7; possibly TRBD2 for D (6 bases). The CDR3 runs to 17 residues. CDR1 and CDR2 (germline): SGHTA, FQGTGA. V lost 1 base and J lost 0, with 16 bases in between. In nucleotides, the CDR3 is TGTGCCAGCAGCTTAATTCCTGGAGGGACCCTCTCCTACGAGCAGTACTTC. Translated: CASSLIPGGTLSYEQYF.

This clone was picked up a small number of times. The chain joins TRBV6-5 to TRBJ1-2; the D gene is possibly TRBD1 (5 bases). The CDR3 is made up of 16 amino acids. The ends were cut back, 2 bases at V and 0 bases at J, with 13 bases in the middle. CDR1 is MNHEY, CDR2 SVGAGI, per germline. CDR3 DNA sequence: TGTGCCAGCAGTTACGTCGCAGGGAATTCTAACTATGGCTACACCTTC. Protein sequence: CASSYVAGNSNYGYTF.

The chain combines TRBV6-2 or TRBV6-3 with TRBJ2-1, with D possibly being TRBD1 (6 bases). This CDR3 is built from 18 residues. Germline V gene lookup returns CDR1 MNHEY and CDR2 SVGEGT. Deletions cut 4 bases from V and 3 bases from J, with 22 bases between. The CDR3 DNA sequence: TGTGCCAGCAGTTTTCAGGGACAAAGGCGCCTCGTCTACAATGAGCAGTTCTTC. Encoded protein: CASSFQGQRRLVYNEQFF.

Here the CDR3 reads CASRQTLSYNEQFF. The CDR3 DNA reads as TGTGCCAGCAGACAGACCCTCTCCTACAATGAGCAGTTCTTC. J is TRBJ2-1 and V is TRBV7-8; no reliable D call. V was trimmed by 6 bases and J by 0 bases, leaving 9 bases between them. The length of the CDR3 is 14 residues. CDR1 and CDR2 from the germline V gene are SGHVS and FQNEAQ.

This chain connects TRBV18 to TRBJ1-1; D gene ambiguous. Trimming took off 6 bases at V and 1 base at J, with 12 bases between the two ends. This CDR3 contains 14 residues. The germline gives CDR1 KGHSH, CDR2 LQKENI. CDR3 loop: CASSPGMANTEAFF. Here the CDR3 DNA reads TGTGCCAGCTCGCCCGGGATGGCGAACACTGAAGCTTTCTTT.

This clone was found a few times. J is TRBJ1-1 and V is TRBV6-1, with 8 bases lining up with TRBD1. Germline assignment: CDR1 MNHNS and CDR2 SASEGT. The CDR3 spans 15 residues. V gave up 4 bases and J gave up 3 bases; unmatched junction bases: 7. The CDR3, as DNA: TGTGCCAGCAGTGTAGCAGGGGGCTTACACACTGAAGCTTTCTTT. Its translation is CASSVAGGLHTEAFF.

This clone showed up just once. J is TRBJ1-2 and V is TRBV14; 7 positions match TRBD1. The CDR3 totals 13 residues. V shed 4 bases and J 3 bases; nucleotides not matched to a gene: 2. CDR1 and CDR2 (germline): SGHDN, FVKESK. CDR3 nucleotide sequence: TGTGCCAGCAGCCCTGGGACAGACTATGGCTACACCTTC. Encoded protein: CASSPGTDYGYTF.

On this clone: Other nucleotide sequences in the sample specify the same CDR3. This chain uses TRBV7-3 with TRBJ2-3, with 7 positions matching TRBD2. There are 14 residues in the CDR3. Germline-derived CDR1 and CDR2 are SGHTA and FQGTGA. Trimming cost V 2 bases and J 1 base; bases outside gene matches: 0. The CDR3 sequence is CASSLRGGTDTQYF. DNA for the CDR3: TGTGCCAGCAGCTTACGGGGGGGCACAGATACGCAGTATTTT.

The chain combines TRBV24-1 with TRBJ2-5; 9 nucleotides match TRBD1. The germline V gene has CDR1 KGHDR and CDR2 SFDVKD. Trimming took 4 bases from V and 3 from J; bases not matched to a gene: 8. This CDR3 has 16 residues. CDR3 residues: CATSDPPGQGKETQYF. The CDR3 DNA reads TGTGCCACCAGTGACCCCCCGGGACAGGGAAAAGAGACCCAGTACTTC.

This clone is a singleton in its sample. This chain joins TRBV7-9 and TRBJ1-1; tentative D call: TRBD1 (5 bases). The CDR3 contains 14 residues. V was trimmed by 7 bases and J by 4 bases, leaving 16 bases between them. CDR1 and CDR2 from the germline V gene are SEHNR and FQNEAQ (reference sequence). CDR3 region: CASNFRGGITEAFF. The CDR3 coding sequence is TGTGCCAGCAACTTTAGGGGAGGAATCACTGAAGCTTTCTTT. The entire variable domain, with the rest obtained from reference TRBV7-9 and TRBJ1-1, is as follows: DTGVSQNPRHKITKRGQNVTFRCDPISEHNRLYWYRQTLGQGPEFLTYFQNEAQLEKSRLLSDRFSAERPKGSFSTLEIQRTEQGDSAMYLCASNFRGGITEAFFGQGTRLTVV.